These 10 T cell receptor beta chains originate from one sample sequenced in a study of blood T cell repertoires in COVID-19. Only in-frame clones appear in the TCRdb table, and some are missing; sequencing was by immunoSEQ multiplex PCR. The table has 250,000 to 350,000 clones, under 95% seen once. Sequencing was performed on PBMCs or T cells enriched from blood (not recorded which). Source of these receptors: a woman aged 25 to 45 who had recovered from COVID-19.

This clone was recorded once. The rearrangement links TRBV6-4 to TRBJ2-7; 8 nucleotides match TRBD2. CDR1 is MRHNA, CDR2 SNTAGT, per germline. The CDR3 has 15 residues. After removal of 5 bases from V and 9 bases from J, the junction contained 15 bases not matched to a gene. CDR3 DNA sequence: TGTGCCAGCAGTACCGCCAGCGGGGGCCCCCTCGGGCAGTACTTC. Translating it yields CASSTASGGPLGQYF.

The chain employs TRBV6-5 and TRBJ1-1; 9 nucleotides line up with TRBD1. Trimming at V came to 4 bases and at J to 8 bases, leaving 8 bases not matched to a gene. This CDR3 spans 14 amino acids. From germline, CDR1 is MNHEY and CDR2 SVGAGI. CDR3 DNA sequence: TGTGCCAGCAGTTGGGGACAGGGCGCAAGAGAAGCTTTCTTT. Translation gives CASSWGQGAREAFF.

CDR3 DNA sequence: TGTGCCAGCAGTTTAGGGGACAGGGCTAACTATGGCTACACCTTC. Translation gives CASSLGDRANYGYTF. The gene calls are TRBV28 and TRBJ1-2; TRBD1 matches at 9 bases. Germline loops: CDR1 MDHEN, CDR2 SYDVKM. J lost 0 bases, V lost 2 bases, and 1 base had no gene match. The CDR3 is 15 amino acids.

This chain joins TRBV28 and TRBJ1-5; TRBD1 might be the D (6 bases). Trimming pared 8 bases from V and 4 bases from J, leaving 21 bases between. The CDR3 is made up of 16 amino acids. Germline V CDR1 and CDR2: MDHEN, SYDVKM. The CDR3 DNA reads as TGTGCCAGCCGCGACGGGACACCGATCAGGAATCAGCCCCAGCATTTT. Encoded protein: CASRDGTPIRNQPQHF.

With respect to this clone: Other DNA sequences in this sample translate to the same CDR3. The chain links TRBV15 to TRBJ1-2; no clear D gene. The CDR3 spans 14 residues. V was shortened by 0 bases and J by 4 bases, with 9 bases between the two germline ends. The V gene's germline CDR1 is LNHNV and CDR2 YYDKDF (reference sequence). As DNA, the CDR3 is TGTGCCACCAGCAGAGACAGAGGCAGCTATGGCTACACCTTC. Translation gives CATSRDRGSYGYTF.

CDR3 residues: CATNTANSPLHF. DNA for the CDR3: TGTGCCACCAACACCGCAAACTCACCCCTCCACTTT. V gene TRBV6-5 combines with J gene TRBJ1-6; no firm D call. The CDR3 covers 12 residues. Deletions cut 10 bases from V and 10 bases from J, with 14 bases between. Germline V gene lookup returns CDR1 MNHEY and CDR2 SVGAGI.

V gene TRBV27 combines with J gene TRBJ1-3, with D tentatively TRBD1 (6 bases). Trimming removed 6 bases from V and 0 bases from J, with 9 bases in between. The CDR3 totals 14 residues. Per germline, CDR1 MNHEY and CDR2 SMNVEV (reference sequence). The chain's CDR3 is CASSLQGSGNTIYF. In DNA, the CDR3 is TGTGCCAGCAGCCTACAGGGCTCTGGAAACACCATATATTTT.

CDR3 DNA: TGTGCCACCAGTGCGGGGGGACTAGCTGTATCCTACAATGAGCAGTTCTTC. It yields the protein CATSAGGLAVSYNEQFF. The chain carries TRBV24-1 and TRBJ2-1, with 9 bases that match TRBD2. The germline V gene encodes CDR1 KGHDR and CDR2 SFDVKD. V was pared by 5 bases and J by 1 base, with 8 bases of the junction left unmatched. The CDR3 consists of 17 residues.

This chain links TRBV28 with TRBJ1-6; 7 nucleotides line up with TRBD1. The CDR3 consists of 14 residues. After removal of 10 bases from V and 9 bases from J, the junction contained 12 bases not matched to a gene. CDR1 is MDHEN, CDR2 SYDVKM, per germline. Here the CDR3 reads CATYIPGGVSPLHF. Here the CDR3 DNA reads TGTGCCACCTACATCCCAGGGGGAGTTTCACCCCTCCACTTT.

The DNA for the CDR3 is TGTGCCTGGACCAGGGGGCTCCCCTATGGCTACACCTTC. As protein: CAWTRGLPYGYTF. The chain carries TRBV30 and TRBJ1-2, with 8 bases matching TRBD1. The V gene end was trimmed by 4 bases and the J gene end by 4 bases; junction bases not matched to a gene: 5. The germline gives CDR1 GTSNPN, CDR2 SVGIG (reference sequence). CDR3 length: 13 residues.